Listed below are T cell receptor beta chains from one sample, sequenced in a study of T cell repertoires in cytomegalovirus infection. TCRdb analysed the reads with MiXCR anew, one entry per CDR3 protein. This table holds 100,000 to 150,000 distinct CDR3 sequences, almost 9% found once. Sequences were obtained from PBMCs. Receptors originate from a human donor in good health (CMV status not recorded). Some clones in this sample may be carry-over from other donors' samples. The CDR3 runs from the conserved cysteine through the conserved F or W. Fields, in order: D gene, clone size, J gene, V gene, CDR3 DNA, CDR3 protein. D genes are given only for firm matches. Size is omitted from some rows. Given values are once, few, many or a class for expanded clones.

.	many	TRBJ1-6	TRBV7-2	TGTGCCAGCAGCCTAGCGGAGCCCCTCCACTTT	CASSLAEPLHF
.	.	TRBJ2-1	TRBV3-1	TGTGCCAGCAGCCCCGGGGTGAGCTCCTACAATGAGCAGTTCTTC	CASSPGVSSYNEQFF
.	.	TRBJ2-7	TRBV27	TGTGCCAGCAAGGGGGGCCGGCCCGGACAGATCTACGAGCAGTACTTC	CASKGGRPGQIYEQYF
.	many	TRBJ2-6	TRBV10-3	TGTGCCTCGAACTCTGGGGCCAACGTCCTGACTTTC	CASNSGANVLTF
.	many	TRBJ2-7	TRBV7-2	TGTGCCAGCAGCTTAACGGCCTACGAGCAGTACTTC	CASSLTAYEQYF
TRBD2	many	TRBJ2-3	TRBV7-2	TGTGCCAGCAGCTTAGTTGGCGGGGGGGACACAGATACGCAGTATTTT	CASSLVGGGDTDTQYF
.	many	TRBJ2-2	TRBV7-7	TGTGCCAGCAGCCCCGGACCGCGAGGGGAGCTGTTTTTT	CASSPGPRGELFF
.	.	TRBJ2-3	TRBV20-1	TGCAGTGCTAGGCGGGGCCTAGGAGCAGATACGCAGTATTTT	CSARRGLGADTQYF
TRBD1	many	TRBJ2-5	TRBV2	TGTGCCAGCAGGAGGGACAGGACGGAGACCCAGTACTTC	CASRRDRTETQYF
.	.	TRBJ1-1	TRBV20-1	TGCAGAGGCCCCGGGAGTGAAGCTTTCTTT	CRGPGSEAFF
.	many	TRBJ1-5	TRBV20-1	TGCAGTGCTAGAGATGGGCCCAGGTCGCTTAGCAATCAGCCCCAGCATTTT	CSARDGPRSLSNQPQHF
.	many	TRBJ1-5	TRBV28	TGTGCCAGCAGTTTATACGGCAGTAGCAATCAGCCCCAGCATTTT	CASSLYGSSNQPQHF
TRBD2	many	TRBJ2-2	TRBV28	TGTGCCAGCAGTTCCCCTAGCGGGGGGCGCAACACCGGGGAGCTGTTTTTT	CASSSPSGGRNTGELFF
.	many	TRBJ2-3	TRBV12-3/TRBV12-4	TGTGCCAGCAGTCGCCCCGGGGCCTACACAGATACGCAGTATTTT	CASSRPGAYTDTQYF
.	.	TRBJ1-3	TRBV11-3	TGTGCCAGCAGCACCCGGGCTGGAAACACCATATATTTT	CASSTRAGNTIYF
.	few	TRBJ2-4	TRBV23-1	TGCGCCAGCAGTCGAATTAGGATAATCGTAGCCAAAAACATTCAGTACTTC	CASSRIRIIVAKNIQYF
TRBD1	many	TRBJ2-4	TRBV7-8	TGTGCCAGCAGCTTAGCGCAGGGGGAACGAGGAAGAGCCAAAAACATTCAGTACTTC	CASSLAQGERGRAKNIQYF
.	few	TRBJ2-3	TRBV14	TGTGCCAGCAGCCTACGCCCCTTGACGACGCAGTATTTT	CASSLRPLTTQYF
TRBD1	few	TRBJ1-2	TRBV15	TGTGCCACCAGAAGAGGGACAGAGAATGGCTACACCTTC	CATRRGTENGYTF
.	many	TRBJ1-2	TRBV28	TGTGCCAGCTTACGGCCGGGACAACATAACTATGGCTACACCTTC	CASLRPGQHNYGYTF
.	many	TRBJ1-2	TRBV5-1	TGCGCCAGCAGCTCTTCGGGCTCCTATGGCTACACCTTC	CASSSSGSYGYTF
.	.	TRBJ2-1	TRBV15	TGTGCCACCAGCAGAGTGGGCCAGGAGCAGTTCTTC	CATSRVGQEQFF
.	many	TRBJ1-1	TRBV6-2/TRBV6-3	TGTGCCAGCAGTTACGGATATTTGAACACTGAAGCTTTCTTT	CASSYGYLNTEAFF
TRBD2	many	TRBJ2-5	TRBV29-1	TGCAGCGTTGAATATAGCGGGGAGACCCAGTACTTC	CSVEYSGETQYF
.	few	TRBJ2-2	TRBV15	TGTGCCACCAGCCCTCTTCGAGGCGGCAGCCACACCGGGGAGCTGTTTTTT	CATSPLRGGSHTGELFF